This T cell receptor beta chain was recovered during a study of response to subunit inactivated influenza vaccine listed by TCRdb under 2018. Background on the whole study: The study used deep quantitative T cell receptor repertoire profiling to track responses to a trivalent subunit inactivated influenza vaccine. Study-wide findings and limitations: According to the authors, only a limited number of new T cells may be recruited by each seasonal influenza vaccination.

A word on this clonotype: No antigen is known for it. No much larger clonotype is one base removed from it; base qualities were not supplied.

Library prep was done by RT-PCR. Sequenced using an Illumina HiSeq 2500. TCRdb reworked the public reads: Q25 trimming with fastp, MiXCR clone assembly, productive beta chains retained. Identical CDR3 protein sequences are pooled into one entry, listed with their most common genes and DNA. This sample is represented by about 780,000 distinct CDR3 sequences; roughly 18% of them were singletons. The ten largest make up 11% of the sample. The TCR sequence derives from a man in his fifties who received an inactivated influenza vaccine. Donor details come from another sample of the same person, matched by shared clones. Specimen: PBMCs from blood, collected roughly 5 days after vaccination.

The nucleotide sequence is TGTGCCAGCAGCTTGGTGACCTTAAGCTCCTACAATGAGCAGTTCTTC. Translated, it gives CASSLVTLSSYNEQFF. The sequence joins TRBV5-6 to TRBJ2-1, with an unclear D gene assignment. Trimming removed 0 bases from V and 0 bases from J, leaving 10 bases between the germline ends. The CDR3 covers 16 residues, taking in both the cysteine and the phenylalanine. The read is trimmed to its CDR3 DNA, 48 bases read in frame from base 1. The germline V gene yields SGHDT for CDR1 and YYEEEE for CDR2.